One sample yielded the 21 T cell receptor beta chains listed below, sequenced in a study of cytotoxic CD8 clonotypes in ibrutinib-treated CLL. Measured with immunoSEQ multiplex PCR; TCRdb has only the in-frame clones, and not every one. Among roughly 97,000 clones listed, approximately 80% were seen once. Sequencing used PBMCs, obtained after 12 months of ibrutinib treatment. The receptor source for this set is a human donor with chronic lymphocytic leukemia.

The chain carries TRBV7-6 and TRBJ1-1; D is undetermined. Germline V lookup: CDR1 SGHVS, CDR2 FNYEAQ. V was clipped by 2 bases and J by 1 base, with 14 bases between them. The CDR3 contains 16 residues. CDR3: CASSLTHVWGNTEAFF. The CDR3 DNA sequence: TGTGCCAGCAGCTTAACCCACGTTTGGGGGAACACTGAAGCTTTCTTT.

The V and J genes are TRBV2 and TRBJ2-2; D assignment may be TRBD1 or TRBD2 (5 bases each). Germline V gives CDR1 SNHLY, CDR2 FYNNEI. V dropped 1 base and J dropped 1 base, with 7 bases sitting between them. The CDR3 contains 15 residues. The CDR3 sequence is CASSEGGMNTGELFF. CDR3 nucleotides: TGTGCCAGCAGTGAAGGGGGGATGAACACCGGGGAGCTGTTTTTT.

This clone showed up just once. The chain uses TRBV12-5 and TRBJ2-2; 9 bases are a match to TRBD1. CDR3 size: 16 residues. The germline V gene has CDR1 LGHNT and CDR2 FRNRAP. J gave up 0 bases and V 4 bases, and 3 bases lay outside the gene matches. CDR3: CASGSGDRANTGELFF. As DNA, the CDR3 is TGTGCTAGTGGTTCGGGGGACAGGGCGAACACCGGGGAGCTGTTTTTT.

The chain joins TRBV28 to TRBJ2-1; TRBD1 matches 8 bases. Germline assignment: CDR1 MDHEN and CDR2 SYDVKM. The junction had 8 bases not matched to a gene; V was cut back by 10 bases and J by 0 bases. The CDR3 has 15 residues. The CDR3 sequence is CATHPQGVSYNEQFF. The CDR3 DNA is TGTGCCACCCACCCACAGGGGGTCTCCTACAATGAGCAGTTCTTC.

The V and J genes are TRBV4-1 and TRBJ1-3; possibly TRBD1 for D (5 bases). V shed 0 bases and J shed 0 bases, with 9 bases lying between them. CDR1 is MGHRA, CDR2 YSYEKL, per germline. The CDR3 extends over 16 amino acids. In DNA, the CDR3 is TGCGCCAGCAGCCAAGAACAGGCGATCTCTGGAAACACCATATATTTT. It is translated as CASSQEQAISGNTIYF.

The J gene is TRBJ1-1, the V gene TRBV19; 9 bases map to TRBD1. Germline V gene sequence: CDR1 LNHDA, CDR2 SQIVND (reference sequence). With V trimmed by 6 bases and J by 0 bases, 5 bases remained unmatched. The length of the CDR3 is 15 residues. The CDR3 DNA follows: TGTGCCAGTAGACAGGACAGGGGATTGAACACTGAAGCTTTCTTT. Encoded protein: CASRQDRGLNTEAFF.

The chain recombines TRBV7-2 with TRBJ2-1; TRBD1 might be the D (5 bases). V was trimmed by 7 bases and J by 5 bases, leaving 12 bases between them. Germline CDR1 reads SGHTA; CDR2 reads FQGNSA. The CDR3 has 13 residues. The DNA of the CDR3 is TGTGCCAGCACCAGGGCCTCGAACAATGAGCAGTTCTTC. It is translated as CASTRASNNEQFF.

V usage is TRBV6-9 and J usage is TRBJ1-2; maybe TRBD1 (5 bases). This CDR3 has 14 residues. V lost 3 bases to trimming and J lost 5 bases, with 13 bases between them. Germline V CDR1 and CDR2: MNHGY, SVAAGI. The CDR3 is CASSYGAQGYGYTF. CDR3 in DNA: TGTGCCAGCAGTTACGGGGCGCAGGGATATGGCTACACCTTC.

In regard to this clone: The junction differs from germline at one of its ends, possibly a read error. This chain uses TRBV27 with TRBJ2-7, with 7 bases lining up with TRBD1. Germline CDR1 MNHEY, CDR2 SMNVEV (reference sequence). There are 15 residues in the CDR3. The CDR3 DNA follows: TGTGCCAGCAGTTTGGGGACAGACCCGGGCTACGAACAGTACTTC. Protein sequence: CASSLGTDPGYEQYF.

The chain has TRBV2 and TRBJ1-5, with 7 bases matching TRBD1. Germline V gene data show CDR1 as SNHLY and CDR2 as FYNNEI. The CDR3 covers 13 residues. V dropped 4 bases and J dropped 5; count of bases not matched to a gene: 2. This CDR3 is CASSATGDQPQHF. The CDR3 coding sequence is TGTGCCAGCAGTGCCACAGGGGATCAGCCCCAGCATTTT.

In its sample, this clone was seen once. The chain carries TRBV9 and TRBJ2-7; 7 positions agree with TRBD2. V shed 4 bases, J shed 2 bases, and the junction held 9 bases outside the gene matches. This CDR3 has 15 amino acids. Germline CDR1 and CDR2: SGDLS and YYNGEE. The CDR3: CASSSREGTTYEQYF. CDR3 in DNA: TGTGCCAGCAGCTCAAGGGAGGGTACGACCTACGAGCAGTACTTC.

This clone was counted once. The chain has TRBV6-6 and TRBJ2-7; TRBD1 matches at 8 bases. The CDR3 loop spans 14 amino acids. Germline V gives CDR1 MNHNY, CDR2 SVGAGI (reference sequence). V lost 6 bases and J lost 2; bases outside the gene matches: 6. CDR3 nucleotide sequence: TGTGCCAGCAGACCGGGACAGGTTACCTACGAGCAGTACTTC. It encodes CASRPGQVTYEQYF.

The chain uses TRBV18 and TRBJ1-6; the D gene is possibly TRBD1 (6 bases). Germline assignment: CDR1 KGHSH and CDR2 LQKENI. This CDR3 is 15 amino acids long. V was trimmed by 3 bases and J by 7 bases, leaving 13 bases between them. Written as DNA, the CDR3 is TGTGCCAGCTCACCTAATACAGGGACGAATTCACCCCTCCACTTT. This translates into CASSPNTGTNSPLHF.

V and J are TRBV19 and TRBJ1-5, with 7 bases matching TRBD1. The length of the CDR3 is 14 residues. The trim removed 5 bases at V and 5 bases at J, leaving 6 bases unmatched. Germline V gene data show CDR1 as LNHDA and CDR2 as SQIVND (reference sequence). The DNA for the CDR3 is TGTGCCAGTAGTCCAAGACAGGGCGATCAGCCCCAGCATTTT. Translating gives CASSPRQGDQPQHF.

This rearrangement joins TRBV29-1 to TRBJ2-7, with TRBD1 matching over 7 bases. The germline CDR1 and CDR2 sequences are SQVTM and ANQGSEA. The CDR3 runs to 12 residues. V was pared by 3 bases and J by 4 bases, with 3 bases of the junction left unmatched. CDR3: CSVEGTDYEQYF. The DNA for the CDR3 is TGCAGCGTTGAGGGGACAGATTACGAGCAGTACTTC.

The rearrangement links TRBV15 to TRBJ2-3; D call uncertain. The CDR3 covers 12 residues. The ends were cut back, 5 bases at V and 10 bases at J, with 13 bases in the middle. CDR1 LNHNV and CDR2 YYDKDF come from the germline V gene (reference sequence). The chain's CDR3 is CATSLQRSAQYF. The CDR3 DNA is TGTGCCACCAGCCTCCAGAGATCGGCGCAGTATTTT.

This clone was counted a few times. The chain is built from TRBV30 and TRBJ2-2, with 10 bases identical to TRBD1. CDR1 and CDR2 from the germline V gene are GTSNPN and SVGIG (reference sequence). The CDR3 has 14 amino acids. V lost 7 bases, J lost 3 bases, and 5 bases stayed unmatched. The chain's CDR3 is CAFPGTGDTGELFF. The CDR3 region has the DNA TGTGCCTTCCCCGGGACAGGGGACACCGGGGAGCTGTTTTTT.

This sequence joins TRBV7-2 and TRBJ2-1; no clear D. Trimming stripped 5 bases from V and 5 bases from J, with 4 bases between. The CDR3 is made up of 11 amino acids. Germline CDR1 is SGHTA and CDR2 is FQGNSA. CDR3 amino acids: CASSQNNEQFF. The CDR3 DNA reads TGTGCCAGCAGCCAGAACAATGAGCAGTTCTTC.

The J gene is TRBJ1-2, the V gene TRBV6-1, with D possibly matching TRBD1 (5 bases). This CDR3 comprises 15 residues. V was cut by 6 bases and J by 1 base, with 15 bases left in between. Germline V gene sequence: CDR1 MNHNS, CDR2 SASEGT. The CDR3 reads CASRLRDGDNYGYTF. The DNA for the CDR3 is TGTGCCAGCAGATTGAGGGACGGAGATAACTATGGCTACACCTTC.

The chain employs TRBV28 and TRBJ2-7; 7 bases map to TRBD1. CDR1 and CDR2 from the germline V gene are MDHEN and SYDVKM. After removal of 3 bases from V and 2 bases from J, the junction contained 4 bases not matched to a gene. The CDR3 spans 14 residues. The CDR3 DNA reads TGTGCCAGCAGTTTCATGACAGGGCCCTACGAGCAGTACTTC. Residues: CASSFMTGPYEQYF.

This chain links TRBV7-9 with TRBJ2-7, with no clear D. CDR1 is SEHNR, CDR2 FQNEAQ, per germline (reference sequence). The CDR3 contains 15 residues. The V end was cut by 3 bases, the J end by 5 bases, with 17 bases between. The CDR3 nucleotides are TGTGCCAGCAGCTTTGGTGGAGTCCGCTTTGACGAGCAGTACTTC. Translation gives CASSFGGVRFDEQYF.